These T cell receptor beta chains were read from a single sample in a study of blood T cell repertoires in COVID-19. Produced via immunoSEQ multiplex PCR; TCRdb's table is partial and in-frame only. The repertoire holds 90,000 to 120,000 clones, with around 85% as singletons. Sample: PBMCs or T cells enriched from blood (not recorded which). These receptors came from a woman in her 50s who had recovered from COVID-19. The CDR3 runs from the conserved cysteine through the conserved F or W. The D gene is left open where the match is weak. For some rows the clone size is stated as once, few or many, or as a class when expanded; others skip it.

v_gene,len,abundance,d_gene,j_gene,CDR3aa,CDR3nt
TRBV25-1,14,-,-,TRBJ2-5,CASSLILGPGTQYF,TGTGCCAGCAGCCTAATTCTGGGGCCGGGGACCCAGTACTTC
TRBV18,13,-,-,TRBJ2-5,CASSEGQQETQYF,TGTGCCAGCTCGGAGGGACAGCAAGAGACCCAGTACTTC
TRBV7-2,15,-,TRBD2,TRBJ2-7,CASSLSSGGGYEQYF,TGTGCCAGCAGCTTAAGTTCGGGAGGGGGCTACGAGCAGTACTTC
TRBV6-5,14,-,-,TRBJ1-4,CASIGERIGEKLFF,TGTGCCAGCATAGGGGAACGGATAGGTGAAAAACTGTTTTTT
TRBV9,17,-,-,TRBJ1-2,CASSDRSTAGRGYGYTF,TGTGCCAGCAGTGACAGATCGACGGCAGGGCGAGGCTATGGCTACACCTTC
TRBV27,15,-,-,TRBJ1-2,CASRLLPGGAEGYTF,TGTGCCAGCAGACTACTCCCGGGGGGCGCGGAGGGCTACACCTTC
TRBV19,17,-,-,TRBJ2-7,CASSIVWSYDSSYEQYF,TGTGCCAGTAGTATAGTGTGGAGTTATGACAGTTCCTACGAGCAGTACTTC
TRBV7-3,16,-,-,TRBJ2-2,CASSLNRGSDTGELFF,TGTGCCAGCAGCTTAAACCGGGGGTCGGACACCGGGGAGCTGTTTTTT
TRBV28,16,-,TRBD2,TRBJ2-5,CASSLASGRVGETQYF,TGTGCCAGCAGTTTGGCTAGCGGGAGGGTAGGAGAGACCCAGTACTTC
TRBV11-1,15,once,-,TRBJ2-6,CASSSQGSGANVLTF,TGTGCCAGCAGCTCACAGGGATCTGGGGCCAACGTCCTGACTTTC
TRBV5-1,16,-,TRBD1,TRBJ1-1,CASSLATGQGNTEAFF,TGCGCCAGCAGCTTGGCCACGGGACAGGGGAACACTGAAGCTTTCTTT
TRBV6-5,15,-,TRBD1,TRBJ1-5,CASRPGQGGIQPQHF,TGTGCCAGCAGACCAGGACAGGGGGGGATTCAGCCCCAGCATTTT
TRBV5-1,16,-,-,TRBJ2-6,CASSLVWGAGANVLTF,TGCGCCAGCAGCTTGGTGTGGGGGGCTGGGGCCAACGTCCTGACTTTC
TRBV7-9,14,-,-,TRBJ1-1,CASREGGDRAEAFF,TGTGCCAGCAGAGAAGGGGGGGATCGAGCTGAAGCTTTCTTT
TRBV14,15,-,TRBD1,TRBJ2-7,CASSRGTGLSYEQYF,TGTGCCAGCAGCCGGGGGACAGGGCTCTCCTACGAGCAGTACTTC
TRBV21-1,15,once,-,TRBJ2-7,CASSKADRRTYEQYF,TGTGCCAGCAGCAAAGCAGACAGGAGAACCTACGAGCAGTACTTC